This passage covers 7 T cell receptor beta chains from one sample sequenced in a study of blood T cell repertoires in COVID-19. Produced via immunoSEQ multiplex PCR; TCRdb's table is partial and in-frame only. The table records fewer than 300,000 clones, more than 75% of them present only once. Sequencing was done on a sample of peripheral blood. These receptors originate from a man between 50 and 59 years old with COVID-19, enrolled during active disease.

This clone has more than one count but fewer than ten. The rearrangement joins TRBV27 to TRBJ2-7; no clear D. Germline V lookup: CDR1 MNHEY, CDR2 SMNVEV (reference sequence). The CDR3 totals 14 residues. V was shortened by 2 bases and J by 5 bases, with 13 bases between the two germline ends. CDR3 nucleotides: TGTGCCAGCAGTTTAAGTAGTAGCACACACGAGCAGTACTTC. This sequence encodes CASSLSSSTHEQYF.

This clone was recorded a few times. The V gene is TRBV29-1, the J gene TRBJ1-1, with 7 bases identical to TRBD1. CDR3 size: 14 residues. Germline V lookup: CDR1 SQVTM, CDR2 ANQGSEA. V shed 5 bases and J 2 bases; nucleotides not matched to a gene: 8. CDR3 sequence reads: CSVSTGYGNTEAFF. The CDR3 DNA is TGCAGCGTTTCGACAGGGTATGGCAACACTGAAGCTTTCTTT.

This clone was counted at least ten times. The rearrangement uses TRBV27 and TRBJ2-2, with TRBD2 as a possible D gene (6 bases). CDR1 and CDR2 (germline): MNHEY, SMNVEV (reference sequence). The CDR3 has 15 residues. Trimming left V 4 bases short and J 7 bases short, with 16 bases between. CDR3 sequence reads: CASSSSYEEGGELFF. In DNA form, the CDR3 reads TGTGCCAGCAGTTCAAGTTATGAGGAGGGCGGGGAGCTGTTTTTT.

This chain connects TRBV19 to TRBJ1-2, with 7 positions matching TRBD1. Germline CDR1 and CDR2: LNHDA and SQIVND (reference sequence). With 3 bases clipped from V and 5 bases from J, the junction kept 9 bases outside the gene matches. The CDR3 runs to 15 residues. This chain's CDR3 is CASSIEGAVPYGYTF. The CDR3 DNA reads TGTGCCAGTAGTATCGAGGGGGCTGTTCCTTATGGCTACACCTTC. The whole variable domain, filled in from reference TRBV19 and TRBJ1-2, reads DGGITQSPKYLFRKEGQNVTLSCEQNLNHDAMYWYRQDPGQGLRLIYYSQIVNDFQKGDIAEGYSVSREKKESFPLTVTSAQKNPTAFYLCASSIEGAVPYGYTFGSGTRLTVV.

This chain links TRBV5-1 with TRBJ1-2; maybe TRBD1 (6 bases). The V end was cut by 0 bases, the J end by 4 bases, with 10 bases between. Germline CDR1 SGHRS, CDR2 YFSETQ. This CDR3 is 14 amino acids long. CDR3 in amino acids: CASSLAAGVYGYTF. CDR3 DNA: TGCGCCAGCAGCTTGGCGGCAGGGGTCTATGGCTACACCTTC. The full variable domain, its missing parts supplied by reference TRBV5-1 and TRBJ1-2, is KAGVTQTPRYLIKTRGQQVTLSCSPISGHRSVSWYQQTPGQGLQFLFEYFSETQRNKGNFPGRFSGRQFSNSRSEMNVSTLELGDSALYLCASSLAAGVYGYTFGSGTRLTVV.

The CDR3 reads CASSLTRVGVGTPNTDTQYF. The DNA for the CDR3 is TGCGCCAGCAGCCTCACTAGGGTCGGGGTCGGGACACCTAACACAGATACGCAGTATTTT. The chain is built from TRBV4-1 and TRBJ2-3, with a weak D call TRBD1 (6 bases). CDR1 is MGHRA and CDR2 is YSYEKL in the germline V gene. Trimming removed 4 bases at V and 2 bases at J, with 28 bases between. The CDR3 runs 20 residues.

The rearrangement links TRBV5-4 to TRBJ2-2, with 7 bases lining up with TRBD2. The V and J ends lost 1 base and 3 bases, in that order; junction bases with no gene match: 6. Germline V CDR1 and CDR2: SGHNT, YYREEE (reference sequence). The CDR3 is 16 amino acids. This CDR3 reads CASSLLTGGYTGELFF. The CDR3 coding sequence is TGTGCCAGCAGCTTGTTGACGGGGGGTTACACCGGGGAGCTGTTTTTT.